This record concerns one T cell receptor (beta chain) sequence. The data stem from a study of metastatic and nonmetastatic thyroid tumors. The germline V gene encodes CDR1 SEHNR and CDR2 FQNEAQ (reference sequence). The CDR3 is 15 amino acids. With 5 bases removed from V and 0 bases from J, the gap between germline ends came to 13 bases. Via MiXCR, TCRdb re-called the PCR reads. This table holds about 20,000 clones, under 35% found once. Not a single patient had been given any form of treatment at any point before undergoing thyroid surgery. The chain couples TRBV7-9 to TRBJ1-2, with D perhaps TRBD1 (6 bases). Sequenced input: blood. This sequence was found in a female donor with papillary thyroid cancer or a benign thyroid nodule (not recorded which). Some clones in this sample may be carry-over from other donors' samples. The CDR3 loop is CASSPTGNANYGYTF. CDR3 DNA sequence: TGTGCCAGCAGCCCCACAGGGAATGCTAACTATGGCTACACCTTC.